One and the same sample provided the 29 T cell receptor beta chains below, sequenced in a study of naive and memory T cell subsets. Their antigens remain unidentified. General study findings and limits: Naive repertoires, especially CD8, held a few larger clonotypes, possibly memory cells re-expressing CD45RA.

Two oligonucleotides, mixed equimolar, formed the beta constant-region primer covering TRBC1 and TRBC2. Four rounds of PCR amplified the ligated cDNA using nested alpha and beta constant-region primers plus SP2. TCRdb re-called the UMI-ligation and nested PCR reads with MiXCR, one entry per CDR3 protein. This table holds 98,000 or so distinct CDR3 sequences, approximately 10% found once. The sequenced sample was naive CD4+ T cells from blood. The receptor set was obtained from a human donor in good health.

This chain joins TRBV28 and TRBJ2-1, with 11 bases identical to TRBD1. V lost 3 bases to trimming and J lost 8 bases; unmatched junction nucleotides: 6. This CDR3 is built from 15 residues. Germline loops: CDR1 MDHEN, CDR2 SYDVKM. CDR3 DNA: TGTGCCAGCAGTTTTGTGGGACAGGGGGGTGATGAGCAGTTCTTC. Translated, it gives CASSFVGQGGDEQFF.

The chain couples TRBV6-2 or TRBV6-3 to TRBJ2-4, with D perhaps matching TRBD2 (5 bases). Between the trimmed V and J ends, which lost 0 bases and 1 base, there was a span of 13 bases. The germline V gene encodes CDR1 MNHEY and CDR2 SVGEGT. The CDR3 extends over 17 amino acids. The CDR3 bases are TGTGCCAGCAGTTACTCGGTAAACCCGGGGGCCAAAAACATTCAGTACTTC. This encodes CASSYSVNPGAKNIQYF.

This clonotype was seen many times. This chain joins TRBV7-9 and TRBJ2-6, with 7 positions matching TRBD2. The J segment lost 4 bases and the V segment lost 0 bases, leaving 3 bases of the junction unmatched. Germline values: CDR1 SEHNR, CDR2 FQNEAQ (reference sequence). The CDR3 covers 16 residues. The CDR3, as DNA: TGTGCCAGCAGCTTAGCGCGGGGGAACGGGGCCAACGTCCTGACTTTC. Protein product: CASSLARGNGANVLTF. The full variable domain, rest sourced from reference TRBV7-9 and TRBJ2-6, is DTGVSQNPRHKITKRGQNVTFRCDPISEHNRLYWYRQTLGQGPEFLTYFQNEAQLEKSRLLSDRFSAERPKGSFSTLEIQRTEQGDSAMYLCASSLARGNGANVLTFGAGSRLTVL.

The sample holds a few counts of this clonotype. This chain links TRBV2 with TRBJ2-5; the match to TRBD1 covers 8 bases. Germline values: CDR1 SNHLY, CDR2 FYNNEI. The CDR3 has 13 residues. V was pared by 7 bases and J by 1 base, with 2 bases of the junction left unmatched. CDR3 sequence (DNA): TGTGCCAGCACGGGACAGGCCCAAGAGACCCAGTACTTC. This codes for CASTGQAQETQYF.

This rearrangement joins TRBV6-1 to TRBJ2-5; 14 nucleotides line up with TRBD2. This CDR3 contains 18 residues. Germline V gene sequence: CDR1 MNHNS, CDR2 SASEGT. V trimming: 1 base; J trimming: 7 bases; junction bases outside the gene matches: 11. CDR3 sequence (DNA): TGTGCCAGCAGTGAAGTCCCGACTAGCGGGGGGGCAAAGAGGACCCAGTACTTC. Protein product: CASSEVPTSGGAKRTQYF.

V and J are TRBV29-1 and TRBJ1-6, with D possibly matching TRBD1 (6 bases). Germline V CDR1 and CDR2: SQVTM, ANQGSEA. This CDR3 spans 13 amino acids. V gave up 6 bases and J gave up 7 bases, with 13 bases separating them. The CDR3 nucleotides read TGCAGCGTCGAGGACAGACCCAATTCACCCCTCCACTTT. Its protein product is CSVEDRPNSPLHF.

This clonotype was recorded at least ten times. The gene calls are TRBV3-1 and TRBJ2-2; no clear D gene. The CDR3 contains 17 residues. The V end was cut by 4 bases, the J end by 5 bases, with 20 bases between. In germline, CDR1 is LGHDT, CDR2 YNNKEL (reference sequence). CDR3 sequence reads: CASSLSERRVRTGELFF. The CDR3 nucleotides are TGTGCCAGCAGCCTAAGCGAGAGACGGGTTAGGACCGGGGAGCTGTTTTTT. The full variable domain, in which reference TRBV3-1 and TRBJ2-2 provide the parts outside the CDR3, is DTAVSQTPKYLVTQMGNDKSIKCEQNLGHDTMYWYKQDSKKFLKIMFSYNNKELIINETVPNRFSPKSPDKAHLNLHINSLELGDSAVYFCASSLSERRVRTGELFFGEGSRLTVL.

This chain uses TRBV4-2 with TRBJ2-3; the D gene is possibly TRBD2 (5 bases). Germline V gene sequence: CDR1 LGHNA, CDR2 YNFKEQ. The CDR3 covers 16 residues. The V gene lost 2 bases and the J gene lost 2 bases, with 14 bases spanning the gap. CDR3 bases: TGTGCCAGCAGCCAAAACACAGCGGAGATCACAGATACGCAGTATTTT. Translating it yields CASSQNTAEITDTQYF.

This clonotype was detected a few times. The chain uses TRBV6-2 or TRBV6-3 and TRBJ1-2; D call uncertain. Looked up from germline, CDR1 is MNHEY and CDR2 is SVGEGT. The length of the CDR3 is 13 residues. V was pared by 8 bases and J by 4 bases, with 14 bases between. This chain's CDR3 is CASGPTGSYGYTF. In DNA form, the CDR3 reads TGTGCCAGCGGACCGACGGGGAGCTATGGCTACACCTTC.

This clonotype was seen at least ten times. This chain uses TRBV6-5 with TRBJ1-4; perhaps TRBD1 as D (5 bases). Germline assignment: CDR1 MNHEY and CDR2 SVGAGI. The CDR3 extends over 13 amino acids. Trimming removed 6 bases at V and 6 bases at J, with 11 bases between. CDR3 in amino acids: CASRPGLHEKLFF. The CDR3 DNA is TGTGCCAGCAGACCGGGACTGCATGAAAAACTGTTTTTT.

The sample holds a few counts of this clonotype. This sequence joins TRBV7-9 and TRBJ2-7; perhaps TRBD2 as D (5 bases). V was trimmed by 3 bases and J by 5 bases, leaving 8 bases between them. This CDR3 is 12 amino acids long. CDR1 and CDR2 (germline): SEHNR, FQNEAQ (reference sequence). The CDR3 reads CASSLDSNEQYF. The DNA for the CDR3 is TGTGCCAGCAGCTTGGACTCGAACGAGCAGTACTTC.

The chain links TRBV7-2 to TRBJ2-2; tentatively, D is TRBD1 (5 bases). Germline V gives CDR1 SGHTA, CDR2 FQGNSA. The germline V and J ends were trimmed by 4 bases and 2 bases, with 11 bases remaining between them. The CDR3 consists of 15 residues. CDR3: CASSSRAENTGELFF. The CDR3 region has the DNA TGTGCCAGCAGCTCCAGGGCAGAAAACACCGGGGAGCTGTTTTTT. The full variable domain, rest sourced from reference TRBV7-2 and TRBJ2-2, is GAGVSQSPSNKVTEKGKDVELRCDPISGHTALYWYRQSLGQGLEFLIYFQGNSAPDKSGLPSDRFSAERTGGSVSTLTIQRTQQEDSAVYLCASSSRAENTGELFFGEGSRLTVL.

This clonotype was recorded many times. The chain joins TRBV20-1 to TRBJ2-3, with 7 bases aligning to TRBD2. V gave up 3 bases and J gave up 2 bases; unmatched junction bases: 8. In germline, CDR1 is DFQATT, CDR2 SNEGSKA (reference sequence). This CDR3 has 15 amino acids. In DNA, the CDR3 is TGCAGTGCTAGTAGCACTAGCGAATCCACAGATACGCAGTATTTT. This gives the protein CSASSTSESTDTQYF.

The V call is TRBV21-1, the J call TRBJ1-1. TRBV21-1 counts as a pseudogene. This CDR3 region has 15 residues. CDR3 coding DNA: TGTGCCAGCAGCATACCGCTGATCATGAACACTGAAGCTTTCTTT. Translated: CASSIPLIMNTEAFF.

The genes are TRBV7-2 and TRBJ1-4; no reliable D call. V was trimmed by 5 bases and J by 5 bases, leaving 12 bases between them. The CDR3 is made up of 14 amino acids. In germline, CDR1 is SGHTA, CDR2 FQGNSA. The CDR3 DNA reads TGTGCCAGCAGCCGACGGGTCACCAATGAAAAACTGTTTTTT. Amino acids: CASSRRVTNEKLFF.

V is TRBV19 and J is TRBJ2-7; 7 bases agree with TRBD2. The germline CDR1 and CDR2 sequences are LNHDA and SQIVND (reference sequence). V lost 1 base to trimming and J lost 2 bases; unmatched junction nucleotides: 2. The length of the CDR3 is 14 residues. CDR3 in amino acids: CASSIGGRTYEQYF. CDR3 in DNA: TGTGCCAGTAGTATAGGCGGGAGAACCTACGAGCAGTACTTC.

This clonotype was picked up many times. The rearrangement links TRBV18 to TRBJ2-4; 7 bases map to TRBD1. This CDR3 is 16 amino acids long. The germline V gene has CDR1 KGHSH and CDR2 LQKENI. J lost 0 bases, V lost 3 bases, and 5 bases had no gene match. This CDR3 reads CASSPPGQLAKNIQYF. In nucleotides, the CDR3 is TGTGCCAGCTCACCCCCGGGACAGTTAGCCAAAAACATTCAGTACTTC. The complete variable domain, with remaining parts taken from reference TRBV18 and TRBJ2-4, reads NAGVMQNPRHLVRRRGQEARLRCSPMKGHSHVYWYRQLPEEGLKFMVYLQKENIIDESGMPKERFSAEFPKEGPSILRIQQVVRGDSAAYFCASSPPGQLAKNIQYFGAGTRLSVL.

This clonotype appeared a few times. CDR3 residues: CSATRQGGNQPQHF. DNA of the CDR3: TGCAGTGCAACCCGACAGGGAGGCAATCAGCCCCAGCATTTT. This chain links TRBV20-1 with TRBJ1-5; 7 bases agree with TRBD1. The trim removed 6 bases at V and 2 bases at J, leaving 7 bases unmatched. CDR3 size: 14 residues. The germline CDR1 and CDR2 sequences are DFQATT and SNEGSKA (reference sequence).

J is TRBJ2-7 and V is TRBV6-2 or TRBV6-3; TRBD1 or TRBD2 may be the D gene (6 bases each). V lost 2 bases and J 5 bases, leaving 16 bases between the germline ends. Germline V gene lookup returns CDR1 MNHEY and CDR2 SVGEGT. This CDR3 spans 15 amino acids. The CDR3 is CASSYGGQFGHEQYF. The CDR3 nucleotides read TGTGCCAGCAGTTACGGGGGGCAGTTCGGACACGAGCAGTACTTC.

This clonotype was observed a handful of times. This chain connects TRBV29-1 to TRBJ2-1; no firm D call. With 7 bases removed from V and 4 bases from J, the gap between germline ends came to 8 bases. The CDR3 loop spans 11 amino acids. Germline CDR1 is SQVTM and CDR2 is ANQGSEA. The DNA for the CDR3 is TGCAGCGGAAATATATACAATGAGCAGTTCTTC. This codes for CSGNIYNEQFF.

A few counts support this clonotype. V usage is TRBV9 and J usage is TRBJ1-1, with 7 bases aligning to TRBD1. With V trimmed by 0 bases and J by 4 bases, 3 bases remained unmatched. Germline V gene data show CDR1 as SGDLS and CDR2 as YYNGEE. The CDR3 sequence is 14 residues long. The CDR3 DNA reads TGTGCCAGCAGCGTAGGCCGACAGGGCACTGAAGCTTTCTTT. Residues: CASSVGRQGTEAFF.

This clonotype was seen more than once but under ten times. The V and J genes are TRBV18 and TRBJ2-7; D is uncertain. V lost 2 bases and J 3 bases, leaving 5 bases between the germline ends. The CDR3 covers 12 residues. Germline CDR1 is KGHSH and CDR2 is LQKENI. The CDR3 DNA sequence: TGTGCCAGCTCACCAGGGTTCTACGAGCAGTACTTC. This encodes CASSPGFYEQYF.

This clonotype came up a few times. One end of the junction varies from germline; a read error may be responsible. The genes are TRBV24-1 and TRBJ1-2; no firm D call. Germline V gene data show CDR1 as KGHDR and CDR2 as SFDVKD. The CDR3 is 13 residues long. The chain's CDR3 is CATPGHLLRALSF. The CDR3 nucleotides are TGTGCCACCCCAGGCCACCTCCTTCGGGCTTTAAGCTTC.

At least ten counts were recorded for this clonotype. The chain couples TRBV15 to TRBJ2-1, with no clear D. CDR1 and CDR2 (germline): LNHNV, YYDKDF (reference sequence). Trimming left V 5 bases short and J 4 bases short, with 3 bases between. The CDR3 has 11 amino acids. CDR3 in DNA: TGTGCCACCAGCCAGTACAATGAGCAGTTCTTC. Its translation: CATSQYNEQFF.

This rearrangement joins TRBV5-1 to TRBJ1-5, with a possible D match to TRBD1 (5 bases). The germline gives CDR1 SGHRS, CDR2 YFSETQ. V dropped 4 bases and J dropped 0 bases, with 14 bases sitting between them. The CDR3 extends over 16 amino acids. The DNA of the CDR3 is TGCGCCAGCAGCCTGGGAGTCAGGGATAGCAATCAGCCCCAGCATTTT. Translation gives CASSLGVRDSNQPQHF.

This clonotype was counted only a few times. This chain connects TRBV6-2 or TRBV6-3 to TRBJ2-7, with 7 bases lining up with TRBD2. This CDR3 has 17 amino acids. The V gene's germline CDR1 is MNHEY and CDR2 SVGEGT. Trimming took 4 bases from V and 3 from J; bases not matched to a gene: 15. The CDR3 loop is CASSFPMTSSGGYEQYF. The CDR3 DNA follows: TGTGCCAGCAGTTTCCCTATGACTAGCTCCGGCGGCTACGAGCAGTACTTC.

This chain links TRBV24-1 with TRBJ1-5, with D maybe TRBD1 (5 bases). This CDR3 region has 14 residues. In germline, CDR1 is KGHDR, CDR2 SFDVKD. Trimming left V 6 bases short and J 3 bases short, with 11 bases between. CDR3 DNA sequence: TGTGCCACCAGTCATCAGGGCTCCAATCAGCCCCAGCATTTT. Protein product: CATSHQGSNQPQHF.

This clonotype was seen many times. The V call is TRBV7-3, the J call TRBJ2-2; a possible D gene is TRBD1 (6 bases). The V gene's germline CDR1 is SGHTA and CDR2 FQGTGA. V dropped 5 bases and J dropped 2 bases, with 15 bases sitting between them. The CDR3 consists of 16 residues. CDR3 sequence (DNA): TGTGCCAGCAGCCGAACCCGGGACACCAACACCGGGGAGCTGTTTTTT. This gives the protein CASSRTRDTNTGELFF.

This clonotype has only a few counts. The genes are TRBV18 and TRBJ2-1; 7 nucleotides match TRBD1. There are 13 residues in the CDR3. CDR1 and CDR2 from the germline V gene are KGHSH and LQKENI. J gave up 6 bases and V 4 bases, and 3 bases lay outside the gene matches. The CDR3 spells CASSLRDSNEQFF. The CDR3 coding sequence is TGTGCCAGCTCACTTCGGGACAGCAATGAGCAGTTCTTC.